The 21 T cell receptor beta chains given below trace back to one sample, sequenced in a study of graft-versus-host responses after intestinal transplantation. Antigen specificity for these receptors is unknown. TCRdb's table, derived via immunoSEQ multiplex PCR, lists solely in-frame clones and lacks some. This table has about 130,000 clones, 80% to 95% appearing once. The source material was unstimulated CD4+ T cells sorted from spleen or lymph node cells, sampled before intestinal transplant. The receptors here all came from a human donor who received an intestinal transplant.

The chain uses TRBV9 and TRBJ2-7; 7 positions match TRBD1. The length of the CDR3 is 13 residues. Germline CDR1 is SGDLS and CDR2 is YYNGEE. With V trimmed by 3 bases and J by 5 bases, 5 bases remained unmatched. The CDR3 sequence is CASSADRKNEQYF. CDR3 coding DNA: TGTGCCAGCAGCGCGGACAGGAAAAACGAGCAGTACTTC. Full variable domain (outside the CDR3, taken from reference TRBV9 and TRBJ2-7): DSGVTQTPKHLITATGQRVTLRCSPRSGDLSVYWYQQSLDQGLQFLIQYYNGEERAKGNILERFSAQQFPDLHSELNLSSLELGDSALYFCASSADRKNEQYFGPGTRLTVT.

CDR3 in amino acids: CASSPRTSVGEQYF. Here the CDR3 DNA reads TGTGCCAGCTCACCAAGGACTAGTGTTGGCGAGCAGTACTTC. This sequence joins TRBV18 and TRBJ2-7; 7 bases fit TRBD2. Germline trimming cut 2 bases from V and 6 bases from J; bases unmatched to any gene: 7. Germline V gene sequence: CDR1 KGHSH, CDR2 LQKENI. CDR3 length: 14 residues.

The chain couples TRBV18 to TRBJ2-5, with unresolved D. This CDR3 is 11 amino acids long. Germline lookup yields CDR1 KGHSH and CDR2 LQKENI. V was shortened by 2 bases and J by 3 bases, with 1 base between the two germline ends. The CDR3 nucleotides are TGTGCCAGCTCACCAAAAGAGACCCAGTACTTC. This encodes CASSPKETQYF.

In its sample, this clone was seen once. The chain couples TRBV29-1 to TRBJ2-1; D possibly corresponds to TRBD1 (5 bases). Germline V gene data show CDR1 as SQVTM and CDR2 as ANQGSEA. Trimming took off 4 bases at V and 6 bases at J, with 7 bases between the two ends. This CDR3 is 11 amino acids long. DNA for the CDR3: TGCAGCGTTGTAGGGGTCAATGAGCAGTTCTTC. It codes for CSVVGVNEQFF.

This clone was observed a single time. The J gene is TRBJ2-3, the V gene TRBV6-6; TRBD2 matches at 9 bases. With V trimmed by 11 bases and J by 4 bases, 16 bases remained unmatched. The CDR3 sequence is 16 residues long. Germline CDR1 and CDR2: MNHNY and SVGAGI (reference sequence). The CDR3 here is CAAAASGMASADTQYF. In DNA form, the CDR3 reads TGTGCCGCGGCGGCTAGCGGGATGGCTAGCGCAGATACGCAGTATTTT.

Concerning this clone itself: At one end, the junction sequence differs from germline, possibly due to a read error. The chain uses TRBV15 and TRBJ2-1; the D gene is possibly TRBD2 (6 bases). This CDR3 is 16 amino acids long. Germline assignment: CDR1 LNHNV and CDR2 YYDKDF (reference sequence). The CDR3 DNA reads TGTGCCACCACCGGGACTTCGGTATGGGGGTACAATGGGCAGTTCTTC. It encodes CATTGTSVWGYNGQFF.

CDR3 in amino acids: CASSLLQEANYGYTF. CDR3 DNA: TGTGCCAGCAGCTTGCTGCAGGAAGCTAACTATGGCTACACCTTC. This chain joins TRBV5-6 and TRBJ1-2, with D uncertain. Germline CDR1 SGHDT, CDR2 YYEEEE. The CDR3 sequence is 15 residues long. Trimming took 1 base from V and 0 from J, leaving 10 bases between them.

This sequence joins TRBV19 and TRBJ1-1; 11 nucleotides match TRBD1. This CDR3 has 17 residues. The germline gives CDR1 LNHDA, CDR2 SQIVND (reference sequence). The chain's CDR3 is CATSGTGGFKRVTEAFF. The CDR3 DNA sequence: TGTGCGACTTCCGGGACAGGGGGGTTTAAACGGGTTACTGAAGCTTTCTTT.

J is TRBJ2-7 and V is TRBV29-1; D unresolved. The CDR3 runs to 13 residues. Trimming removed 4 bases from V and 3 bases from J, with 13 bases in between. Germline assignment: CDR1 SQVTM and CDR2 ANQGSEA. For the CDR3, the DNA is TGCAGCGTTGTGGTTGTGGAAGGCTACGAGCAGTACTTC. It yields the protein CSVVVVEGYEQYF.

The chain has TRBV30 and TRBJ1-2; D unresolved. This CDR3 contains 15 residues. Germline values: CDR1 GTSNPN, CDR2 SVGIG (reference sequence). Trimming stripped 0 bases from V and 7 bases from J, with 18 bases between. The CDR3 spells CAWSVLPGNKGGYTF. The CDR3, as DNA: TGTGCCTGGAGTGTACTACCGGGCAATAAGGGTGGCTACACCTTC. Full variable domain (rest looked up from reference TRBV30 and TRBJ1-2): SQTIHQWPATLVQPVGSPLSLECTVEGTSNPNLYWYRQAAGRGLQLLFYSVGIGQISSEVPQNLSASRPQDRQFILSSKKLLLSDSGFYLCAWSVLPGNKGGYTFGSGTRLTVV.

V and J are TRBV4-3 and TRBJ2-7, with D tentatively TRBD2 (5 bases). Germline values: CDR1 LGHNA, CDR2 YSLEER. The CDR3 is 13 amino acids. The V end lost 4 bases, the J end lost 4 bases, and 11 bases lay between the germline ends. CDR3 residues: CASSLRRNYEQYF. CDR3 in DNA: TGCGCCAGCAGCCTGAGGAGGAATTACGAGCAGTACTTC.

The V and J genes are TRBV7-9 and TRBJ2-7; 9 bases are a match to TRBD1. With V trimmed by 5 bases and J by 6 bases, 14 bases remained unmatched. The CDR3 is 16 residues long. CDR1 and CDR2 (germline): SEHNR, FQNEAQ (reference sequence). In DNA form, the CDR3 reads TGTGCCAGCAGCCCGCCCCCGGGGACAGGGTTCGGCGAGCAGTACTTC. It codes for CASSPPPGTGFGEQYF.

The J gene is TRBJ2-1, the V gene TRBV7-3; 13 bases fit TRBD2. Germline CDR1 is SGHTA and CDR2 is FQGTGA. This CDR3 comprises 16 residues. Trimming took 2 bases from V and 4 from J; bases not matched to a gene: 2. The CDR3 coding sequence is TGTGCCAGCAGCTTAGGGACTAGCGGGGCATACAATGAGCAGTTCTTC. Its translation is CASSLGTSGAYNEQFF. Together with reference TRBV7-3 and TRBJ2-1, the CDR3 gives the full variable domain: GAGVSQTPSNKVTEKGKYVELRCDPISGHTALYWYRQSLGQGPEFLIYFQGTGAADDSGLPNDRFFAVRPEGSVSTLKIQRTERGDSAVYLCASSLGTSGAYNEQFFGPGTRLTVL.

This chain joins TRBV7-3 and TRBJ2-3; 10 nucleotides line up with TRBD2. The J segment lost 4 bases and the V segment lost 1 base, leaving 2 bases of the junction unmatched. CDR1 is SGHTA, CDR2 FQGTGA, per germline. The CDR3 consists of 15 residues. In DNA form, the CDR3 reads TGTGCCAGCAGCTTAATAAGCGGGAGGGCAGATACGCAGTATTTT. Translated, it gives CASSLISGRADTQYF.

The V call is TRBV5-1, the J call TRBJ1-5, with D unclear. V was shortened by 4 bases and J by 6 bases, with 11 bases between the two germline ends. The CDR3 consists of 13 residues. Germline V lookup: CDR1 SGHRS, CDR2 YFSETQ. CDR3 sequence: CASSVEVSQPQHF. CDR3 DNA: TGCGCCAGCAGCGTCGAAGTCTCTCAGCCCCAGCATTTT. Using reference TRBV5-1 and TRBJ1-5 for the parts outside the CDR3, the full variable domain is KAGVTQTPRYLIKTRGQQVTLSCSPISGHRSVSWYQQTPGQGLQFLFEYFSETQRNKGNFPGRFSGRQFSNSRSEMNVSTLELGDSALYLCASSVEVSQPQHFGDGTRLSIL.

V and J are TRBV28 and TRBJ2-2; 7 nucleotides match TRBD1. CDR3 length: 13 residues. Per germline, CDR1 MDHEN and CDR2 SYDVKM. Losses at the gene ends were 6 bases for V and 6 bases for J; bases not matched to a gene: 4. The CDR3 DNA is TGTGCCAGCAGGGTCCAGGGGGCCGGGGAGCTGTTTTTT. It codes for CASRVQGAGELFF.

The chain joins TRBV5-1 to TRBJ1-1; TRBD1 aligns across 8 bases. V dropped 0 bases and J dropped 4; count of bases not matched to a gene: 8. The germline CDR1 and CDR2 sequences are SGHRS and YFSETQ. The CDR3 is 16 amino acids. The CDR3 loop reads CASSLDANTGGTEAFF. In nucleotides, the CDR3 is TGCGCCAGCAGCTTGGACGCAAACACAGGGGGCACTGAAGCTTTCTTT.

This chain uses TRBV27 with TRBJ1-1; 7 bases align to TRBD1. V gave up 2 bases and J gave up 5 bases; unmatched junction bases: 5. The CDR3 sequence is 14 residues long. Germline CDR1 is MNHEY and CDR2 is SMNVEV (reference sequence). In DNA, the CDR3 is TGTGCCAGCAGTTTAGCAGGCAGGGGGACTGAAGCTTTCTTT. The encoded protein is CASSLAGRGTEAFF.

The CDR3 nucleotides read TGTGCCAGCAGGCTCACCGTACAGGGGCACAATGAGCAGTTCTTC. It encodes CASRLTVQGHNEQFF. The gene calls are TRBV7-9 and TRBJ2-1, with 7 bases identical to TRBD1. The germline V gene encodes CDR1 SEHNR and CDR2 FQNEAQ (reference sequence). The CDR3 has 15 amino acids. V shed 6 bases and J 5 bases; nucleotides not matched to a gene: 10.

The rearrangement links TRBV28 to TRBJ2-1; 7 bases align to TRBD2. Germline CDR1 reads MDHEN; CDR2 reads SYDVKM. The CDR3 sequence is 15 residues long. The junction had 7 bases not matched to a gene; V was cut back by 2 bases and J by 6 bases. CDR3 sequence (DNA): TGTGCCAGCAGTTTAGGCGGGAGAGGCCGCAATGAGCAGTTCTTC. Encoded protein: CASSLGGRGRNEQFF. Complete variable domain (other parts from reference TRBV28 and TRBJ2-1): DVKVTQSSRYLVKRTGEKVFLECVQDMDHENMFWYRQDPGLGLRLIYFSYDVKMKEKGDIPEGYSVSREKKERFSLILESASTNQTSMYLCASSLGGRGRNEQFFGPGTRLTVL.

The chain combines TRBV28 with TRBJ1-1, with D possibly matching TRBD1 (5 bases). Germline V gives CDR1 MDHEN, CDR2 SYDVKM. This CDR3 spans 14 amino acids. The V end lost 4 bases, the J end lost 2 bases, and 11 bases lay between the germline ends. The CDR3 DNA sequence: TGTGCCAGCAGTTCGGGGACCTTTAACACTGAAGCTTTCTTT. It encodes CASSSGTFNTEAFF.